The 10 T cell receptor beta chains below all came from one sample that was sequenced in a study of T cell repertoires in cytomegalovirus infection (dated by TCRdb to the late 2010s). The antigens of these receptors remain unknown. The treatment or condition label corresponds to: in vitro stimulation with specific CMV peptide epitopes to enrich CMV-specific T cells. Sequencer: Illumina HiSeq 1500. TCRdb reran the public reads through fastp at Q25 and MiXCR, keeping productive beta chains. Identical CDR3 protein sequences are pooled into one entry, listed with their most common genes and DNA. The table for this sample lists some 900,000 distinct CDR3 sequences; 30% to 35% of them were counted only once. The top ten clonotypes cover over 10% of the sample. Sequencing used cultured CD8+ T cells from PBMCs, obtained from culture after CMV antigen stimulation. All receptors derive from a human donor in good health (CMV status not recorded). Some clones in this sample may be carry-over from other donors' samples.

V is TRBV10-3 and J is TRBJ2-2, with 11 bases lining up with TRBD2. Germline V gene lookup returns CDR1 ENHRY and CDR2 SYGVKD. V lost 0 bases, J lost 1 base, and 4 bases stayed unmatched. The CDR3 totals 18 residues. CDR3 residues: CAISESASGGMNTGELFF. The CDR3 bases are TGTGCCATCAGTGAGTCGGCTAGCGGGGGGATGAACACCGGGGAGCTGTTTTTT.

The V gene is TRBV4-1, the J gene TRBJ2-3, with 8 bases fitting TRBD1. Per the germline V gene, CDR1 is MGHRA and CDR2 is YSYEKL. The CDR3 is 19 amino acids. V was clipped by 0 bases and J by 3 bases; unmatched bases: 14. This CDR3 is CASSQDEGQEYQGTDTQYF. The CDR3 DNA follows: TGCGCCAGCAGCCAAGATGAGGGACAGGAATACCAAGGGACAGATACGCAGTATTTT.

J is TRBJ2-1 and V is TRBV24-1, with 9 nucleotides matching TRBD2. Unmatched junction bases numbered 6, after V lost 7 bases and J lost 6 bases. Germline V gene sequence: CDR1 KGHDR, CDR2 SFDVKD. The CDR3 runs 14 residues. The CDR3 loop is CATSPRTSVNEQFF. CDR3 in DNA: TGTGCCACCAGCCCCCGGACTAGCGTCAATGAGCAGTTCTTC.

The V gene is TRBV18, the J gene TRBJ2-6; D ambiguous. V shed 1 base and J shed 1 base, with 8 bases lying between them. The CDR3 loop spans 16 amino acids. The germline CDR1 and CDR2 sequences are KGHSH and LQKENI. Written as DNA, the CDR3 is TGTGCCAGCTCACCACGAAAGGATTCTGGGGCCAACGTCCTGACTTTC. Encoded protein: CASSPRKDSGANVLTF.

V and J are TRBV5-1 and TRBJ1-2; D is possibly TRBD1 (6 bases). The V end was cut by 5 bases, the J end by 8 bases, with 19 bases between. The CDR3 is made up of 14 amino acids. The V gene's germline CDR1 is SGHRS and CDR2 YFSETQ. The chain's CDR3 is CASRRQVFPLGYTF. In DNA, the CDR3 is TGCGCCAGCAGGAGACAGGTCTTTCCCCTGGGCTACACCTTC.

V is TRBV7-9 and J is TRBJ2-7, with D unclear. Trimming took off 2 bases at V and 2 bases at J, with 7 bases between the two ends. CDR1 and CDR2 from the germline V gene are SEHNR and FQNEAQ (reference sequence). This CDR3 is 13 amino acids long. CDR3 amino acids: CASSLSSTYEQYV. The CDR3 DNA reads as TGTGCCAGCAGCTTATCCTCCACCTACGAGCAGTACGTC.

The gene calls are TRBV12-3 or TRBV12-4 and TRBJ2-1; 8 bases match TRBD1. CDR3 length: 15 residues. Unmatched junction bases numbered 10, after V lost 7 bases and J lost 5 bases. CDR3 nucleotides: TGTGCCAGCACCCAAAATCAACAGGGGGACAATGAGCAGTTCTTC. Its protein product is CASTQNQQGDNEQFF.

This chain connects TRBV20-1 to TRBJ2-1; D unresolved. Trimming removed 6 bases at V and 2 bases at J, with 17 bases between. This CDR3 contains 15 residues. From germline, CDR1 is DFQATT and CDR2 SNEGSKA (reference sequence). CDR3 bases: TGCAGTGCCCCCCGGACCCCGGCCGCCTACAATGAGCAGTTCTTC. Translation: CSAPRTPAAYNEQFF.

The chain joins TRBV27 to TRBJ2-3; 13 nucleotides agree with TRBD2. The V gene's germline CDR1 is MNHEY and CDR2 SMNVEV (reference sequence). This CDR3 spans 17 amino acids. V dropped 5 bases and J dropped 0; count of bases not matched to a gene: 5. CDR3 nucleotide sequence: TGTGCCAGCAGTCCAACGGGACTAGCGGGGAGCACAGATACGCAGTATTTT. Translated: CASSPTGLAGSTDTQYF.

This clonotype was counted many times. The CDR3 here is CASSFVGSGNTIYF. CDR3 nucleotide sequence: TGTGCCAGCAGCTTCGTAGGGTCGGGAAACACCATATATTTT. This sequence joins TRBV7-8 and TRBJ1-3, with D unresolved. V was clipped by 3 bases and J by 4 bases, with 10 bases between them. The CDR3 length is 14 residues. CDR1 and CDR2 from the germline V gene are SGHVS and FQNEAQ.